These T cell receptor beta chains were read from a single sample in a study of shared clonotypes between healthy human individuals. Some clones are missing from TCRdb's copy, which holds only in-frame ones; the method was immunoSEQ multiplex PCR. The repertoire includes about 460,000 clones, roughly four fifths of them detected once, and approximately 12% sits in the top ten. The specimen was PBMCs. These TCRs come from a woman aged 40 to 55 in good health. Some clones in this sample may be carry-over from other donors' samples. The CDR3 runs from the conserved cysteine through the conserved F or W. The order of the fields is J gene, V gene, clone size, D gene, CDR3 protein, CDR3 DNA. The D gene is left open where the match is weak. Some rows mark clone size as missing; the rest say once, few, many or name a class of expanded clone.

J gene: TRBJ1-4
V gene: TRBV4-1
clone size: NA
D gene: NA
CDR3 protein: CASSQDPRSGGEKLFF
CDR3 DNA: TGCGCCAGCAGCCAAGACCCGAGGTCGGGTGGTGAAAAACTGTTTTTT

J gene: TRBJ2-1
V gene: TRBV7-9
clone size: NA
D gene: NA
CDR3 protein: CASSKSGSRDNEQFF
CDR3 DNA: TGTGCCAGCAGCAAAAGCGGCTCGAGGGACAATGAGCAGTTCTTC

J gene: TRBJ1-2
V gene: TRBV7-2
clone size: NA
D gene: TRBD1
CDR3 protein: CASSPGQDIYGYTF
CDR3 DNA: TGTGCCAGCAGCCCAGGACAGGATATCTATGGCTACACCTTC

J gene: TRBJ1-5
V gene: TRBV28
clone size: NA
D gene: NA
CDR3 protein: CASSFGRRYSNQPQHF
CDR3 DNA: TGTGCCAGCAGTTTTGGCAGAAGATATAGCAATCAGCCCCAGCATTTT

J gene: TRBJ2-3
V gene: TRBV6-1
clone size: NA
D gene: NA
CDR3 protein: CASSAVRTDTQYF
CDR3 DNA: TGTGCCAGCTCAGCGGTGCGCACAGATACGCAGTATTTT

J gene: TRBJ2-1
V gene: TRBV6-5
clone size: NA
D gene: NA
CDR3 protein: CASGPFGSYNEQFF
CDR3 DNA: TGTGCCAGCGGACCCTTTGGCTCCTACAATGAGCAGTTCTTC

J gene: TRBJ2-7
V gene: TRBV2
clone size: NA
D gene: NA
CDR3 protein: CASSGHRDSYEQYF
CDR3 DNA: TGTGCCAGCAGTGGCCACAGGGATTCCTACGAGCAGTACTTC

J gene: TRBJ2-6
V gene: TRBV18
clone size: few
D gene: NA
CDR3 protein: CASSPFKLGGSGANVLTF
CDR3 DNA: TGTGCCAGCTCACCATTTAAGTTAGGGGGCTCTGGGGCCAACGTCCTGACTTTC

J gene: TRBJ2-4
V gene: TRBV7-8
clone size: NA
D gene: NA
CDR3 protein: CASSLRDLENIQYF
CDR3 DNA: TGTGCCAGCAGCCTCAGGGATCTCGAAAACATTCAGTACTTC

J gene: TRBJ2-3
V gene: TRBV7-9
clone size: NA
D gene: NA
CDR3 protein: CASRPETEADTQYF
CDR3 DNA: TGTGCCAGCAGGCCCGAGACAGAGGCAGATACGCAGTATTTT

J gene: TRBJ1-2
V gene: TRBV7-2
clone size: NA
D gene: TRBD1
CDR3 protein: CASSRTGVDGYTF
CDR3 DNA: TGTGCCAGCAGCCGGACAGGGGTAGATGGCTACACCTTC

J gene: TRBJ2-1
V gene: TRBV7-2
clone size: once
D gene: TRBD2
CDR3 protein: CASSQAGRMQFF
CDR3 DNA: TGTGCCAGCAGCCAAGCGGGACGAATGCAGTTCTTC

J gene: TRBJ2-2
V gene: TRBV15
clone size: NA
D gene: TRBD2
CDR3 protein: CATSSPGSGRAETGELFF
CDR3 DNA: TGTGCCACCAGCAGTCCGGGTAGCGGGAGGGCCGAGACCGGGGAGCTGTTTTTT

J gene: TRBJ1-1
V gene: TRBV15
clone size: NA
D gene: NA
CDR3 protein: CATSRGLAGKNTEAFF
CDR3 DNA: TGTGCCACCAGCAGAGGATTGGCGGGAAAGAACACTGAAGCTTTCTTT

J gene: TRBJ2-1
V gene: TRBV18
clone size: once
D gene: TRBD1
CDR3 protein: CASSPPGTGRNLEQFF
CDR3 DNA: TGTGCCAGCTCACCACCGGGGACAGGGAGAAATCTTGAGCAGTTCTTC

J gene: TRBJ1-2
V gene: TRBV10-3
clone size: NA
D gene: NA
CDR3 protein: CASPSGPGGYGYTF
CDR3 DNA: TGTGCCAGCCCCTCTGGTCCCGGAGGCTATGGCTACACCTTC

J gene: TRBJ2-3
V gene: TRBV14
clone size: NA
D gene: NA
CDR3 protein: CASSHFRRRYF
CDR3 DNA: TGTGCCAGCAGCCATTTTAGGCGACGGTATTTT

J gene: TRBJ1-5
V gene: TRBV6-1
clone size: NA
D gene: NA
CDR3 protein: CASSEEWQGTQPQHF
CDR3 DNA: TGTGCCAGCAGTGAAGAATGGCAGGGAACACAGCCCCAGCATTTT

J gene: TRBJ2-2
V gene: TRBV27
clone size: NA
D gene: NA
CDR3 protein: CASSLNFGGLITGELFF
CDR3 DNA: TGTGCCAGCAGTTTAAATTTTGGGGGGCTGATAACCGGGGAGCTGTTTTTT

J gene: TRBJ1-1
V gene: TRBV10-3
clone size: NA
D gene: TRBD1
CDR3 protein: CAIRDRGEAFF
CDR3 DNA: TGTGCCATCAGGGACAGGGGGGAAGCTTTCTTT

J gene: TRBJ2-1
V gene: TRBV5-5
clone size: once
D gene: TRBD1
CDR3 protein: CASSRDRVNPGSEQFF
CDR3 DNA: TGTGCCAGCAGCCGGGACAGGGTAAATCCCGGGAGTGAGCAGTTCTTC

J gene: TRBJ2-2
V gene: TRBV21-1
clone size: once
D gene: NA
CDR3 protein: CASSAHQREGREAGELFF
CDR3 DNA: TGTGCCAGCAGCGCCCACCAGCGGGAGGGAAGGGAGGCCGGGGAGCTGTTTTTT

J gene: TRBJ2-5
V gene: TRBV7-2
clone size: NA
D gene: NA
CDR3 protein: CASSFGEVQETQYF
CDR3 DNA: TGTGCCAGCAGCTTTGGAGAAGTCCAAGAGACCCAGTACTTC

J gene: TRBJ2-3
V gene: TRBV4-1
clone size: NA
D gene: TRBD2
CDR3 protein: CASSQDQTGTSFGTQYF
CDR3 DNA: TGCGCCAGCAGCCAAGATCAAACCGGGACTAGCTTTGGTACGCAGTATTTT

J gene: TRBJ2-7
V gene: TRBV29-1
clone size: many
D gene: TRBD2
CDR3 protein: CSVGSASGSLAEQYF
CDR3 DNA: TGCAGCGTTGGGAGCGCTAGCGGGAGTCTCGCCGAGCAGTACTTC

J gene: TRBJ2-7
V gene: TRBV28
clone size: NA
D gene: NA
CDR3 protein: CASSSPPIPPYEQYF
CDR3 DNA: TGTGCCAGCAGTTCGCCCCCGATTCCGCCCTACGAGCAGTACTTC

J gene: TRBJ1-1
V gene: TRBV5-5
clone size: NA
D gene: NA
CDR3 protein: CASTHPLTNTEAFF
CDR3 DNA: TGTGCCAGCACTCACCCGCTGACGAACACTGAAGCTTTCTTT

J gene: TRBJ2-1
V gene: TRBV4-1
clone size: NA
D gene: TRBD2
CDR3 protein: CASSQLSGRAKNEQFF
CDR3 DNA: TGCGCCAGCAGCCAATTAAGCGGGAGGGCCAAGAATGAGCAGTTCTTC

J gene: TRBJ2-3
V gene: TRBV27
clone size: NA
D gene: TRBD2
CDR3 protein: CASSLWGGRAEDTQYF
CDR3 DNA: TGTGCCAGCAGTTTATGGGGCGGGAGGGCCGAGGATACGCAGTATTTT

J gene: TRBJ2-1
V gene: TRBV4-3
clone size: NA
D gene: TRBD1
CDR3 protein: CASSQETGSYNEQFF
CDR3 DNA: TGCGCCAGCAGCCAAGAGACAGGGTCCTACAATGAGCAGTTCTTC

J gene: TRBJ2-5
V gene: TRBV5-4
clone size: NA
D gene: TRBD2
CDR3 protein: CASSLRAGGPGETQYF
CDR3 DNA: TGTGCCAGCAGCTTGAGAGCGGGAGGGCCGGGAGAGACCCAGTACTTC

J gene: TRBJ1-4
V gene: TRBV28
clone size: NA
D gene: NA
CDR3 protein: CASNSRAGGGEKLFF
CDR3 DNA: TGTGCCAGCAACTCGAGGGCTGGAGGTGGGGAAAAACTGTTTTTT

J gene: TRBJ2-2
V gene: TRBV11-2
clone size: NA
D gene: TRBD1
CDR3 protein: CASSTGQGTNTGELFF
CDR3 DNA: TGTGCCAGCAGCACAGGACAGGGAACGAACACAGGGGAGCTGTTTTTT

J gene: TRBJ1-2
V gene: TRBV5-1
clone size: NA
D gene: TRBD1
CDR3 protein: CASSWDRVDGYTF
CDR3 DNA: TGCGCCAGCAGCTGGGACAGGGTGGATGGCTACACCTTC

J gene: TRBJ2-1
V gene: TRBV10-3
clone size: NA
D gene: TRBD2
CDR3 protein: CAITKRAGLAGGVPRNEQFF
CDR3 DNA: TGCGCCATCACCAAACGGGCGGGACTAGCGGGAGGGGTTCCGAGGAATGAGCAGTTCTTC